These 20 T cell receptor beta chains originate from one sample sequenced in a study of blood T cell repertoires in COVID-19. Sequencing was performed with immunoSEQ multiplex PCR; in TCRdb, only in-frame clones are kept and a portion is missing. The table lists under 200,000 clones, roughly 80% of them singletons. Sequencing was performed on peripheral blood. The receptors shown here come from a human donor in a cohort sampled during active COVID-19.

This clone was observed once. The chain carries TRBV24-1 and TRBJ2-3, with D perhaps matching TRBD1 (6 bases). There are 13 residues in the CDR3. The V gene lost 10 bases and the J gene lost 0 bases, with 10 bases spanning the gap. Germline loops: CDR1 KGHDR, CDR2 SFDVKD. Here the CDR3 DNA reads TGTGCCACAGGACAGCCCAGCACAGATACGCAGTATTTT. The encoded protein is CATGQPSTDTQYF.

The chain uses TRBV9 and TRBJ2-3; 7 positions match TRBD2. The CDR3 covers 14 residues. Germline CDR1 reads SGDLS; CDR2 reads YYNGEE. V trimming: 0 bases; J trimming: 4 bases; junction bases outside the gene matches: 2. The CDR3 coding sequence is TGTGCCAGCAGCGTAGCGGGAGGACCAGATACGCAGTATTTT. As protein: CASSVAGGPDTQYF.

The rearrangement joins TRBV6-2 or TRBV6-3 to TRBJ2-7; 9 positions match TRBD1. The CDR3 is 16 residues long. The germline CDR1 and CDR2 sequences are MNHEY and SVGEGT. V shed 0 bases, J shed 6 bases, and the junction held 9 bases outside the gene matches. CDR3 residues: CASSYSPDRGSGEQYF. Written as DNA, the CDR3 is TGTGCCAGCAGTTACTCTCCTGACAGGGGGTCTGGCGAGCAGTACTTC.

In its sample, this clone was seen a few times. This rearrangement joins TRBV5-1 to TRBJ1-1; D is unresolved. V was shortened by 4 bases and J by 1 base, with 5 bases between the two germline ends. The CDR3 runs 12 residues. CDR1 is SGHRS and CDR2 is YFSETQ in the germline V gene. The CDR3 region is CASSQENTEAFF. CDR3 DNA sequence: TGCGCCAGCAGCCAGGAGAACACTGAAGCTTTCTTT.

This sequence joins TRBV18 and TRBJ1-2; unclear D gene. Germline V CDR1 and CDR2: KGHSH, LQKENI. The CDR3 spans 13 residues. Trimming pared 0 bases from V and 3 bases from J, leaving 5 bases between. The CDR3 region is CASSPPGDYGYTF. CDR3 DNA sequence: TGTGCCAGCTCACCACCGGGAGACTATGGCTACACCTTC.

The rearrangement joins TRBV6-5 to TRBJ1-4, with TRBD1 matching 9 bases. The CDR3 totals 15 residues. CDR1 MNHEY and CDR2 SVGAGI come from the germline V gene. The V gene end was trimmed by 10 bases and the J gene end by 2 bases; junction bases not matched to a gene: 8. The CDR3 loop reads CATLTGTGTNEKLFF. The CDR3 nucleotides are TGTGCCACCCTCACAGGGACAGGGACTAATGAAAAACTGTTTTTT.

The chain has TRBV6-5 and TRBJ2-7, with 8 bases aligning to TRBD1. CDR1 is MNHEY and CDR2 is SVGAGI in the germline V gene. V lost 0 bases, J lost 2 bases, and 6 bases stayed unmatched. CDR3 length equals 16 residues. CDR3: CASSYSPLQGAYEQYF. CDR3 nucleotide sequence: TGTGCCAGCAGTTACTCGCCACTACAGGGGGCCTACGAGCAGTACTTC.

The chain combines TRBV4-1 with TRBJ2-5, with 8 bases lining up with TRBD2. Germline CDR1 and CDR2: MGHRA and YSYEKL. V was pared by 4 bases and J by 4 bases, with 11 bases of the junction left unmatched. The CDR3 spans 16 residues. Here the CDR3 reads CASSRAAGEGGETQYF. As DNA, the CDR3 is TGCGCCAGCAGCCGGGCAGCGGGGGAGGGCGGAGAGACCCAGTACTTC.

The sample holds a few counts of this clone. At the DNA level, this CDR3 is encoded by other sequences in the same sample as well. The CDR3 nucleotides are TGTGCCAGCTCACCTGGACAGGGAAACACCGGGGAGCTGTTTTTT. Its translation is CASSPGQGNTGELFF. This chain uses TRBV18 with TRBJ2-2, with 8 bases fitting TRBD1. Germline CDR1 is KGHSH and CDR2 is LQKENI. The CDR3 contains 15 residues. The V and J ends lost 3 bases and 2 bases, in that order; junction bases with no gene match: 2.

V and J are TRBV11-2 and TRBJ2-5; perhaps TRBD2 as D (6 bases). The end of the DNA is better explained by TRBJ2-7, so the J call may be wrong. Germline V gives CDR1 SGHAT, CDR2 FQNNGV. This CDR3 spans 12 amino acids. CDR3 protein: CASSRAGYEQYF. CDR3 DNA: TGTGCCAGCAGCCGGGCGGGATACGAGCAGTACTTC.

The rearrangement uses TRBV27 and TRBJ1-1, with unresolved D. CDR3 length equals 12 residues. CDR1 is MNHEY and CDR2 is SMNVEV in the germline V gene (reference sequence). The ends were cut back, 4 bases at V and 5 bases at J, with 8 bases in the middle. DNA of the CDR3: TGTGCCAGCAGTTCCGTCGGGACTGAAGCTTTCTTT. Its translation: CASSSVGTEAFF.

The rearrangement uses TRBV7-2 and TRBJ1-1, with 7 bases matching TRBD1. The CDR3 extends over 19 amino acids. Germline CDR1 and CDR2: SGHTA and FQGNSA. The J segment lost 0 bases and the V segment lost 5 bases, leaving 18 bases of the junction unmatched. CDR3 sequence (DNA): TGTGCCAGCAGCCTAGGGGGCGATCTCAGGGGATGGATGAACACTGAAGCTTTCTTT. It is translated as CASSLGGDLRGWMNTEAFF.

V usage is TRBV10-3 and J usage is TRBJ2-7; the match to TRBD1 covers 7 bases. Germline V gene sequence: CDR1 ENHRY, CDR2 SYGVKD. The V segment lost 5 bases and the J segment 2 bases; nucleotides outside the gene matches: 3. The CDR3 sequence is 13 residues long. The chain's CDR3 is CAISSDRTYEQYF. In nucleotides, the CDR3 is TGTGCCATCAGTTCGGACAGGACCTACGAGCAGTACTTC.

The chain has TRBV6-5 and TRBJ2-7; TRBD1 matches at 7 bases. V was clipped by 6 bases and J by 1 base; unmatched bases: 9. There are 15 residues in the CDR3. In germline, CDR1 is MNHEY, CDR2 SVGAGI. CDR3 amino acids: CASSGSRQGSYEQYF. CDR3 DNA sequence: TGTGCCAGCAGCGGAAGCCGACAGGGTTCCTACGAGCAGTACTTC.

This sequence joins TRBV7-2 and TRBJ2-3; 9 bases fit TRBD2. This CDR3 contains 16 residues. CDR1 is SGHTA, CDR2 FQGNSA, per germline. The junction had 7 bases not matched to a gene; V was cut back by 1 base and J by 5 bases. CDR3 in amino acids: CASSLGAGGARDTQYF. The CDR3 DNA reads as TGTGCCAGCAGCTTAGGGGCGGGAGGGGCGCGAGATACGCAGTATTTT.

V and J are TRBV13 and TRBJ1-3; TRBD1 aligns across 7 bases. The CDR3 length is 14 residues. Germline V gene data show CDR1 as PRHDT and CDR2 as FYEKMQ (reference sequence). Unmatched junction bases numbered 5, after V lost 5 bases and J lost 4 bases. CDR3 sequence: CASSTQGSGNTIYF. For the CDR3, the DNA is TGTGCCAGCAGCACACAGGGGTCAGGAAACACCATATATTTT.

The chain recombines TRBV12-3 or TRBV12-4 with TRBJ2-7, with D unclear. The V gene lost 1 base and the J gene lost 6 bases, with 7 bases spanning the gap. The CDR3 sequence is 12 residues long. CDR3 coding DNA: TGTGCCAGCAGTTTAGTTCTCGTCGAGCAGTACTTC. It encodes CASSLVLVEQYF.

This CDR3 reads CASSLGTGGGPQHF. DNA for the CDR3: TGTGCCAGCTCACTCGGGACAGGAGGTGGGCCCCAGCATTTT. This rearrangement joins TRBV18 to TRBJ1-5; 8 bases are a match to TRBD1. Germline-derived CDR1 and CDR2 are KGHSH and LQKENI. The CDR3 loop spans 14 amino acids. V lost 4 bases and J lost 9; bases outside the gene matches: 8.

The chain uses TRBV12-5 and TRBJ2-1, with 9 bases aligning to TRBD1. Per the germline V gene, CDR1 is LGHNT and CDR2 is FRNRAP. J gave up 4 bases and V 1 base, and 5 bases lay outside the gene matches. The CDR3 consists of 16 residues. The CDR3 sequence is CASGLDADRGYNEQFF. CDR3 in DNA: TGTGCTAGTGGTTTGGACGCGGACAGGGGATACAATGAGCAGTTCTTC.

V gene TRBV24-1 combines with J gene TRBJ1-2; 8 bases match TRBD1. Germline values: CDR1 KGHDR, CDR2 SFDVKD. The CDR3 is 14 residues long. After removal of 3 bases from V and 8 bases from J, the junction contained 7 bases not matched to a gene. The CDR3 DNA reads TGTGCCACCAGTGATGGACAGGGTTCGGGGGGCTACACCTTC. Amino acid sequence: CATSDGQGSGGYTF.